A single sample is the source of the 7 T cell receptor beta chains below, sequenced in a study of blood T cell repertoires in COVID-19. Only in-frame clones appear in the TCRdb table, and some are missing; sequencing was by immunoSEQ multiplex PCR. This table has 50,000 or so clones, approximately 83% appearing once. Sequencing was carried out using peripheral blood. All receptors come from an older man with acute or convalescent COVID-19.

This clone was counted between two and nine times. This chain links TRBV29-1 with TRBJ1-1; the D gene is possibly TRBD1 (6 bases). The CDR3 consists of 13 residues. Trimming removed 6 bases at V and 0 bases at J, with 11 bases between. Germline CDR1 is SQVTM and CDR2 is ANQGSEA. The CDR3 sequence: CSVEQGLNTEAFF. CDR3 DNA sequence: TGCAGCGTGGAACAGGGCCTGAACACTGAAGCTTTCTTT. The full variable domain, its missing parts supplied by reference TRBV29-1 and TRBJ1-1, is SAVISQKPSRDICQRGTSLTIQCQVDSQVTMMFWYRQQPGQSLTLIATANQGSEATYESGFVIDKFPISRPNLTFSTLTVSNMSPEDSSIYLCSVEQGLNTEAFFGQGTRLTVV.

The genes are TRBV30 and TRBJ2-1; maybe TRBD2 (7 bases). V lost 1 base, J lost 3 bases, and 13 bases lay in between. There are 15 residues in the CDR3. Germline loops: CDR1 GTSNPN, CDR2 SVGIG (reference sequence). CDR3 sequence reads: CAWSGGGGYYNEQFF. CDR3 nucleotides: TGTGCCTGGAGTGGAGGGGGGGGTTACTACAATGAGCAGTTCTTC.

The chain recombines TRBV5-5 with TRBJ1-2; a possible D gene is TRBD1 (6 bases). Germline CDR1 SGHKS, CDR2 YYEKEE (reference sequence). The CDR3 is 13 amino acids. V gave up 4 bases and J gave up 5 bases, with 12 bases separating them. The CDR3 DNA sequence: TGTGCCAGCAGCCGGGACACCCATTATGGCTACACCTTC. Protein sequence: CASSRDTHYGYTF. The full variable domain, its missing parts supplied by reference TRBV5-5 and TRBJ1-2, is DAGVTQSPTHLIKTRGQQVTLRCSPISGHKSVSWYQQVLGQGPQFIFQYYEKEERGRGNFPDRFSARQFPNYSSELNVNALLLGDSALYLCASSRDTHYGYTFGSGTRLTVV.

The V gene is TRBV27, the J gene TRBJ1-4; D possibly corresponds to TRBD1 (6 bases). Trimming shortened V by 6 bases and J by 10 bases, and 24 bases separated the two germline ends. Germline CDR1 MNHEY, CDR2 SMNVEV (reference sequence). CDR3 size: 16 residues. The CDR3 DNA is TGTGCCAGCAGCCCCCCCATCGGGGGGGCCGGGGTAAAACTGTTTTTT. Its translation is CASSPPIGGAGVKLFF.

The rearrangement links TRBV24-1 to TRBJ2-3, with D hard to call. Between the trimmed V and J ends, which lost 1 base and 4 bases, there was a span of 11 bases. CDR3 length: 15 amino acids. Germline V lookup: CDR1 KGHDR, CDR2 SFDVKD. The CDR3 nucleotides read TGTGCCACCAGTGATTTCGTCCCCTCCCCAGATACGCAGTATTTT. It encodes CATSDFVPSPDTQYF.

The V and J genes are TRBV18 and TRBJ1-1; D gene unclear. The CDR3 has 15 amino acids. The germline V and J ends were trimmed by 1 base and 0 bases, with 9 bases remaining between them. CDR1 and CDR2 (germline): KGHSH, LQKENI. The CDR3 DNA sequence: TGTGCCAGCTCACCACTCCGACAAATGAACACTGAAGCTTTCTTT. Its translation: CASSPLRQMNTEAFF.

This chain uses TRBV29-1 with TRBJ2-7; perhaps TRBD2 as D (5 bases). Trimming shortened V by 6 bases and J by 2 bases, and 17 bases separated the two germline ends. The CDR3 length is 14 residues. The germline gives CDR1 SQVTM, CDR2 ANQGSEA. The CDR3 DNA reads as TGCAGCGTGTACCTGGGCGGAGGAGCCTACGAGCAGTACTTC. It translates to CSVYLGGGAYEQYF.